The sequence of this T cell receptor (beta chain) was determined in a study of cytotoxic CD8 clonotypes in ibrutinib-treated CLL. About the research overall: Samples averaged approximately 260,000 productive templates and tens of thousands of productive rearrangements. Study conclusions and caveats: In comparison with age-matched healthy donors, baseline clonality was higher and tracked circulating CD8+ T-cell counts.

The sequencing depth, 1 in 200,000 to 1 in 1 million T cells, was the target. The repertoire was sequenced with immunoSEQ multiplex PCR; TCRdb's copy has only in-frame clones and lacks some. Of a few hundred thousand clones listed, around three quarters are singletons. As to this clone: The antigen remains unidentified.

Sequences were derived from PBMCs, sampled after 24 months of ibrutinib treatment. This receptor was taken from a human donor with chronic lymphocytic leukemia.

CDR3 nucleotide sequence: TGTGCCAGCAGTCGCACAGGGATATGGCCCTACGAGCAGTACTTC. This encodes CASSRTGIWPYEQYF. The genes are TRBV28 and TRBJ2-7, with D tentatively TRBD1 (6 bases). CDR1 is MDHEN, CDR2 SYDVKM, per germline. Trimming left V 5 bases short and J 2 bases short, with 16 bases between. CDR3 length: 15 residues.